The entry below gives a single T cell receptor beta chain sequence along with its context. Its antigen remains unidentified. Deletions cut 8 bases from V and 3 bases from J, with 19 bases between. The V gene's germline CDR1 is LNHDA and CDR2 SQIVND (reference sequence). CDR3 length: 15 amino acids. This sample stems from a study of T cell responses to AZD1222 COVID-19 vaccine. Study-wide findings and caveats: After the peak T cell response, and only then, were repertoires sampled. Increased Spike-specific TCR breadth and depth were observed after two AZD1222 doses.

Clones were sequenced by immunoSEQ multiplex PCR, and TCRdb holds only the in-frame ones, with some missing. The table shows around 160,000 clones, with approximately 78% occurring only once. The genes are TRBV19 and TRBJ1-1, with a possible D match to TRBD1 (5 bases). The source was peripheral blood, collected on day 0 of MenACWY control vaccination. The receptor's source is an adult in good health. The CDR3 nucleotides read TGTGCCAGTCTAGTACGTGTTGGGGGTGACACTGAAGCTTTCTTT. Protein: CASLVRVGGDTEAFF.